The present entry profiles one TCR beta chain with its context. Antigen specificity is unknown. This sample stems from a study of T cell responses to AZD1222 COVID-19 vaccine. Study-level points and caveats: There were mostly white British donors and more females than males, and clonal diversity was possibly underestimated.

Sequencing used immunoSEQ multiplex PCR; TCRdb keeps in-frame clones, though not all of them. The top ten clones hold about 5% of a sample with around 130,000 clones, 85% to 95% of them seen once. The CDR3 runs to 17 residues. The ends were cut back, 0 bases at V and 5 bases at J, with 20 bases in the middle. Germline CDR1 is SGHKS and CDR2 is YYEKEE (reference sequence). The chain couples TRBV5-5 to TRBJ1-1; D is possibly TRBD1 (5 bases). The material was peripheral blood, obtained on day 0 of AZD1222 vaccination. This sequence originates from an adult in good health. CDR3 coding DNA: TGTGCCAGCAGCTTGGGCCCGAACTTTGGGACGCGTACTGAAGCTTTCTTT. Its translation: CASSLGPNFGTRTEAFF.